This TCR beta chain was documented in a study of blood T cell repertoires in COVID-19. Study-level background: COVID-19 samples from acute and convalescent phases originated in the United States, Italy and Spain. T cells, B-cell-depleted T cells, or PBMCs supplied cDNA or gDNA.

Authors' data handling: Reference gene primers were amplified, and this amplification served to estimate nucleated cell counts. Here immunoSEQ multiplex PCR was the method, and the copy in TCRdb shows in-frame clones only, minus some. V, J and clone size were drawn from that table, and D and trimming were deduced from the DNA. In the table there are about 150,000 clones, about 88% of which are singletons. The CDR3 runs to 13 residues. V shed 5 bases, J shed 8 bases, and the junction held 7 bases outside the gene matches. CDR1 SGHVS and CDR2 FQNEAQ come from the germline V gene. The origin of this receptor is a woman between 55 and 75 years old with COVID-19, enrolled during active disease. This chain uses TRBV7-8 with TRBJ1-1; 8 bases match TRBD1. Sequenced material: peripheral blood. The DNA of the CDR3 is TGTGCCAGCAGCCTAGGACAGGGTCGGGAAGCTTTCTTT. This gives the protein CASSLGQGREAFF.